This TCR beta chain appears in the sequencing data of a study of blood T cells in healthy people across ages. The authors ran a second PCR of about 7 to 12 cycles using a sample-barcoded 5' primer and a J-beta primer mix. TCRdb used MiXCR to reprocess the 5' RACE reads, holding one entry per CDR3 protein. The sample lists 800,000 to 950,000 distinct CDR3 sequences; roughly 29% were seen once. V lost 2 bases and J lost 5, with 12 bases in between. CDR3 size: 14 residues. CDR1 ENHRY and CDR2 SYGVKD come from the germline V gene. This clonotype turned up a few times. This sample also belongs to another study, concerning T cells of mothers and their children. That study reports: Each mother gave over 10 million TCR beta CDR3 reads; each child, about 2.8 million. A slight, non-significant increase in overlap was found for related mother-child pairs relative to unrelated pairs.

The sample consisted of blood. The rearrangement joins TRBV10-3 to TRBJ1-1; D remains ambiguous. The receptor's source is a woman aged 40 to 50 in good health. The CDR3 spells CAISEDPRGTEAFF. The CDR3 DNA is TGTGCCATCAGTGAGGACCCCCGTGGGACTGAAGCTTTCTTT.